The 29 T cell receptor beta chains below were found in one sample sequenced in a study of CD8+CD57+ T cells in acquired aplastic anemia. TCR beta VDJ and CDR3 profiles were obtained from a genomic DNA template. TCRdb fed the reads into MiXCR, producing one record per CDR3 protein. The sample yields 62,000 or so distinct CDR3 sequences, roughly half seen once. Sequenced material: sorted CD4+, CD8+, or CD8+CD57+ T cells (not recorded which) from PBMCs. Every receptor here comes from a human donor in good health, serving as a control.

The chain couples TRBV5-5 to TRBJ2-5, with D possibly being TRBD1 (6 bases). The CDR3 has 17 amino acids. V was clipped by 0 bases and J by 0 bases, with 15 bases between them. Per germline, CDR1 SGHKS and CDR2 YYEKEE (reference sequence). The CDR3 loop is CASSLAQGQMYQETQYF. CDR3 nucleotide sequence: TGTGCCAGCAGCTTGGCCCAAGGACAGATGTACCAAGAGACCCAGTACTTC. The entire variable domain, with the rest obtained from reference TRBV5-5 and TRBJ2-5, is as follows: DAGVTQSPTHLIKTRGQQVTLRCSPISGHKSVSWYQQVLGQGPQFIFQYYEKEERGRGNFPDRFSARQFPNYSSELNVNALLLGDSALYLCASSLAQGQMYQETQYFGPGTRLLVL.

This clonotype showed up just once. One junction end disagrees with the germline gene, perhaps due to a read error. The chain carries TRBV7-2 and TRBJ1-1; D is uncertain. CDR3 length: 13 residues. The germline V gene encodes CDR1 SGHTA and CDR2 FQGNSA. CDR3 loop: CACSSFMNTEASF. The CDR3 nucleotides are TGTGCCTGCAGCTCTTTTATGAACACTGAAGCTTCCTTT.

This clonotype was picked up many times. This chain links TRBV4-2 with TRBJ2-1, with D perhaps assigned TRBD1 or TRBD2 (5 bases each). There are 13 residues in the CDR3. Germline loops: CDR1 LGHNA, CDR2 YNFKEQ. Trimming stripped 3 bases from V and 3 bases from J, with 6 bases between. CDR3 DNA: TGTGCCAGCAGCCAGGGGGACTACAATGAGCAGTTCTTC. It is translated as CASSQGDYNEQFF.

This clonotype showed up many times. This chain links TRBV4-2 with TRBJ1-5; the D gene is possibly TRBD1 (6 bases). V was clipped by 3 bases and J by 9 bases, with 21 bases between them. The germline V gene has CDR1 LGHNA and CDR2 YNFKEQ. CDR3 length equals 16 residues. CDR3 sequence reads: CASSHRYGAGRGPQHF. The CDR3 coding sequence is TGTGCCAGCAGCCACCGCTACGGGGCTGGCAGGGGGCCCCAGCATTTT.

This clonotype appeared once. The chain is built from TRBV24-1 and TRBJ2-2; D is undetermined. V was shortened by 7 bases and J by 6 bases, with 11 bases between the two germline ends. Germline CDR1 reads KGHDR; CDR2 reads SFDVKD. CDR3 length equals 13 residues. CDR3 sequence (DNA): TGTGCCACCAGCCAAGGGTGGGCCGGGGAGCTGTTTTTT. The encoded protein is CATSQGWAGELFF.

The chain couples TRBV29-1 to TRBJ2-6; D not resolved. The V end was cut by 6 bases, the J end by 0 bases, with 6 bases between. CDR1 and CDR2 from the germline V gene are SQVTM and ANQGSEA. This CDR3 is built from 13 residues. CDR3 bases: TGCAGCGTGGATGCCTCTGGGGCCAACGTCCTGACTTTC. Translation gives CSVDASGANVLTF.

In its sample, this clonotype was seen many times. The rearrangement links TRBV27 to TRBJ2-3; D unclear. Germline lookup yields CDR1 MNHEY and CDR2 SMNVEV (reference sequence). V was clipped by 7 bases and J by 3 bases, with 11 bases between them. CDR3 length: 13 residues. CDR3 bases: TGTGCCAGCATGAGCACAAGAACAGATACGCAGTATTTT. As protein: CASMSTRTDTQYF.

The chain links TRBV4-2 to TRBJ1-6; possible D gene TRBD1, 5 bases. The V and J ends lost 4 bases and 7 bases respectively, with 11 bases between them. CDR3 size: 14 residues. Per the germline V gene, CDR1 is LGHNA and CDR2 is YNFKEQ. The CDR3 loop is CASSPVGDNSPLHF. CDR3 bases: TGTGCCAGCAGCCCTGTGGGGGACAATTCACCCCTCCACTTT.

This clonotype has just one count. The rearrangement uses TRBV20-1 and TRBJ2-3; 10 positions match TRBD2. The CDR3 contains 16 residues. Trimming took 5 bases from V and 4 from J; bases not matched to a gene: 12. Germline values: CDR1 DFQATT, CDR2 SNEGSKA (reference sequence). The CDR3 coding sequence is TGCAGTGCTGGACCCCCTAGCGGGAGTGGGTCAGATACGCAGTATTTT. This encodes CSAGPPSGSGSDTQYF.

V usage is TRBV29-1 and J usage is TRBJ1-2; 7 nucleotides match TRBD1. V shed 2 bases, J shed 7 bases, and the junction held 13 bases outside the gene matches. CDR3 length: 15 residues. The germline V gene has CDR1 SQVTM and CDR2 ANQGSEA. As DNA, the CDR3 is TGCAGCGTTGAAATATGGCCTGGGACAGCTACTGGCTACACCTTC. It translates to CSVEIWPGTATGYTF. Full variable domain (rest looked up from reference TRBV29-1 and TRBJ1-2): SAVISQKPSRDICQRGTSLTIQCQVDSQVTMMFWYRQQPGQSLTLIATANQGSEATYESGFVIDKFPISRPNLTFSTLTVSNMSPEDSSIYLCSVEIWPGTATGYTFGSGTRLTVV.

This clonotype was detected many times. The CDR3 nucleotides are TGTGCCAGCAGCGCCGAAAGCTCCTACGAGCAGTACTTC. Translated: CASSAESSYEQYF. The rearrangement joins TRBV13 to TRBJ2-7; D call uncertain. V lost 5 bases to trimming and J lost 0 bases, with 8 bases between them. Germline CDR1 is PRHDT and CDR2 is FYEKMQ (reference sequence). The CDR3 sequence is 13 residues long.

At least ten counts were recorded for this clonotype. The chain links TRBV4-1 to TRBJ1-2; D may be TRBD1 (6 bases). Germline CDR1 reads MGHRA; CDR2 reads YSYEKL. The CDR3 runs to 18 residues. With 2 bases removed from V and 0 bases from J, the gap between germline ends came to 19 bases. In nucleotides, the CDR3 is TGCGCCAGCAGCCAACCCCAACAGGGAACCACTACTAACTATGGCTACACCTTC. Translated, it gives CASSQPQQGTTTNYGYTF.

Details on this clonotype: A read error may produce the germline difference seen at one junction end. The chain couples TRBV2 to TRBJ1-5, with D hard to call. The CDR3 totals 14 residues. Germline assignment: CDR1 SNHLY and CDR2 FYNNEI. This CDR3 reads CVSSHTEYNQPQHF. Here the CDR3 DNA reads TGTGTCAGCAGTCATACAGAGTACAATCAGCCCCAGCATTTT.

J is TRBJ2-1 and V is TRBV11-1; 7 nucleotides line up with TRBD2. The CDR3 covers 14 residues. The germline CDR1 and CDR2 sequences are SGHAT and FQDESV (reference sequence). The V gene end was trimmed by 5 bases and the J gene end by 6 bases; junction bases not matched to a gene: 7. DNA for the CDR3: TGTGCCAGCAGCGTAGATGAGCGGGGCAATGAGCAGTTCTTC. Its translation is CASSVDERGNEQFF.

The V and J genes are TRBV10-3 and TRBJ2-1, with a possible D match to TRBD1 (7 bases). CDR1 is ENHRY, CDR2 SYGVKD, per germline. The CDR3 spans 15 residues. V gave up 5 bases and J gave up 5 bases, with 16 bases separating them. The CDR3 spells CAISRGQGVNNEQFF. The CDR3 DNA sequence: TGTGCCATCAGTCGGGGGCAGGGGGTCAACAATGAGCAGTTCTTC.

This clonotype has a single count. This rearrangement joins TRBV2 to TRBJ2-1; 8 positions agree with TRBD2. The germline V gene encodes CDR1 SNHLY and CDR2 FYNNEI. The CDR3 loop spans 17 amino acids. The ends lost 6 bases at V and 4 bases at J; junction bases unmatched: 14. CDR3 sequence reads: CASREGTAGGIYNEQFF. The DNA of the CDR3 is TGTGCCAGCAGAGAGGGGACTGCGGGGGGAATTTACAATGAGCAGTTCTTC.

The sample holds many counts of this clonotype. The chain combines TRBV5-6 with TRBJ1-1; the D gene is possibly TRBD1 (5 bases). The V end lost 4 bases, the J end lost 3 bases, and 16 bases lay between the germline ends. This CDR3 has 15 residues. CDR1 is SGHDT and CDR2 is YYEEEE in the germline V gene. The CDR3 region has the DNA TGTGCCAGCAGCCCGCAAGCAGGGTGGGACACTGAAGCTTTCTTT. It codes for CASSPQAGWDTEAFF.

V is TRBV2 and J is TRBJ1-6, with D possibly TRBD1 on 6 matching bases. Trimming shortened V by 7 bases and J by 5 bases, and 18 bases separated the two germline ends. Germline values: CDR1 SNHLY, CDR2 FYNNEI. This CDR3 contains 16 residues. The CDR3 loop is CASTPLHRDNNSPLHF. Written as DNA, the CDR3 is TGTGCCAGCACCCCTCTCCACCGGGACAATAATTCACCCCTCCACTTT.

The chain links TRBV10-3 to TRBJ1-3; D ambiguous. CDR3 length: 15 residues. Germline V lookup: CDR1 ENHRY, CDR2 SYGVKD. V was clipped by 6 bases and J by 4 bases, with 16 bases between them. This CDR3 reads CAISAPGNGGNTIYF. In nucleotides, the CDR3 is TGTGCCATCAGCGCGCCCGGCAACGGGGGAAACACCATATATTTT.

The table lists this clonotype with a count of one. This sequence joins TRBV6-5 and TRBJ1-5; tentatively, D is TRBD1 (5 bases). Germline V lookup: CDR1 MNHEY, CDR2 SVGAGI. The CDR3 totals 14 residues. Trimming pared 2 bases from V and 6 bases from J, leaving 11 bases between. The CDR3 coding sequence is TGTGCCAGCAGTTACGCGGGGGGGGTTCAGCCCCAGCATTTT. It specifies CASSYAGGVQPQHF.

This CDR3 reads CASSVGAGAQPQHF. For the CDR3, the DNA is TGTGCCAGCAGCGTAGGAGCAGGGGCGCAGCCCCAGCATTTT. The chain couples TRBV9 to TRBJ1-5, with D possibly being TRBD1 (6 bases). V was clipped by 0 bases and J by 7 bases, with 11 bases between them. CDR3 length: 14 amino acids. Germline values: CDR1 SGDLS, CDR2 YYNGEE.

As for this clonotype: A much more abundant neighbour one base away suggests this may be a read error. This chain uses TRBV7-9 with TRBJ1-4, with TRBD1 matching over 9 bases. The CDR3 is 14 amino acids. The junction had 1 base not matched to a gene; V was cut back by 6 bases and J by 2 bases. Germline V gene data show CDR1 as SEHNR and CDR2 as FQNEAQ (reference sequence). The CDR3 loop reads CASSTGGTNEKLFF. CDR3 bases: TGTGCCAGCAGTACAGGGGGCACTAATGAAAAACTGTTTTTT.

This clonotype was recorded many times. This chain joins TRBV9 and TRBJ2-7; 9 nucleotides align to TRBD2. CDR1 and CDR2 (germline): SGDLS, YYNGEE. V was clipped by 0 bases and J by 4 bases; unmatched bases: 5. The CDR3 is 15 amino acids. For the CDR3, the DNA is TGTGCCAGCAGCGTAGATGCTAGCGGGGCATACGAGCAGTACTTC. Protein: CASSVDASGAYEQYF.

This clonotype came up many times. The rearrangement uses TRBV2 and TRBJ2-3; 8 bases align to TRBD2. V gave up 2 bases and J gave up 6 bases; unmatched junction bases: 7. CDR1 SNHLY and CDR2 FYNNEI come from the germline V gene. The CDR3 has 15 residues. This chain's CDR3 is CASSEIGGAGDTQYF. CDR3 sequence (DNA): TGTGCCAGCAGTGAAATCGGGGGGGCCGGGGATACGCAGTATTTT.

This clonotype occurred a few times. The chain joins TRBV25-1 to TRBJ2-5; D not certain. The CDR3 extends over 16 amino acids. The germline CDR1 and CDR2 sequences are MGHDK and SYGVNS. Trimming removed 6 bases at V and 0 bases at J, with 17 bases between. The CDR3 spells CASSHPVVWYQETQYF. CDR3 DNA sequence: TGTGCCAGCAGCCACCCAGTCGTCTGGTACCAAGAGACCCAGTACTTC.

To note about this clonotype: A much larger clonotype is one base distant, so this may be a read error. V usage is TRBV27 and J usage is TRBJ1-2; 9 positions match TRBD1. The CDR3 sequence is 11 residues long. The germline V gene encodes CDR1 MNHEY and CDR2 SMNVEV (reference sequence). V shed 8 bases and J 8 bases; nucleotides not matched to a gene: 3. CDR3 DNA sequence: TGTGCCAGCGGACAGGGGTGGGGCTACACCTTC. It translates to CASGQGWGYTF.

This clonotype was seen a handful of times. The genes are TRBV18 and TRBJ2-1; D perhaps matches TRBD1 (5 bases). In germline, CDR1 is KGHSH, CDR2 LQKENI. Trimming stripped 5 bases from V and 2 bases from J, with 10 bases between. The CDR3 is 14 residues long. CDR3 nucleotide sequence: TGTGCCAGCTCAGGCGCAGGGCCCTACAATGAGCAGTTCTTC. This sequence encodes CASSGAGPYNEQFF. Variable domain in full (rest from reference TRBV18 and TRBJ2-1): NAGVMQNPRHLVRRRGQEARLRCSPMKGHSHVYWYRQLPEEGLKFMVYLQKENIIDESGMPKERFSAEFPKEGPSILRIQQVVRGDSAAYFCASSGAGPYNEQFFGPGTRLTVL.

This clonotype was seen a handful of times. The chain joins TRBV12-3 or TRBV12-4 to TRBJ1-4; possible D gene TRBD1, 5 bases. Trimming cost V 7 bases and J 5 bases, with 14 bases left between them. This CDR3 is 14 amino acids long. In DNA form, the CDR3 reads TGTGCCAGCACCCTCGGGACGCTAAATGAAAAACTGTTTTTT. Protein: CASTLGTLNEKLFF.

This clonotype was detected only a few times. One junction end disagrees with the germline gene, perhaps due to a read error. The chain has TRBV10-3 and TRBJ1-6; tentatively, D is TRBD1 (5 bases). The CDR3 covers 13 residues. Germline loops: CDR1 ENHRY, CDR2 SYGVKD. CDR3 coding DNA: TGTGCCATCGGTGAGGGGCTTGGATCACCCCTCCACTTT. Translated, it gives CAIGEGLGSPLHF.